The entry below gives a single T cell receptor beta chain sequence along with its context. Its antigen is unidentified. This sample was taken from a study of cytomegalovirus exposure and HLA in healthy donors. Study-wide results and caveats: Researchers reported in a later analysis that a missense DCLRE1C variant was tied to TCR beta V- and J-gene trimming.

The germline V and J ends were trimmed by 1 base and 1 base, with 9 bases remaining between them. Per germline, CDR1 LNHNV and CDR2 YYDKDF (reference sequence). CDR3 length: 15 amino acids. PCR used 60 Vbeta primers and 13 Jbeta primers. TCRdb's table, derived via immunoSEQ multiplex PCR, lists solely in-frame clones and lacks some. The sample gives more than 75,000 clones, 75% to 85% of which show up once; approximately 3.9% is in the top ten. Material for sequencing was PBMCs. V is TRBV15 and J is TRBJ2-3, with D perhaps matching TRBD1 (5 bases). The origin of this receptor is a woman aged 40 to 50 in good health and CMV-seronegative. CDR3 sequence: CATSRALGGTDTQYF. For the CDR3, the DNA is TGTGCCACCAGCAGAGCCCTAGGGGGCACAGATACGCAGTATTTT.